Reported below is one T cell receptor beta chain. Its antigen remains unidentified. This sample is part of a study of vaccination and CD4 T cells after COVID-19. Documented treatment: roughly ten-day PBMC culture with coronavirus spike peptide pools or control peptides (ViraFEST assay). The ViraFEST method relied on peptide pools to expand antigen-specific T cells, followed by TCR sequencing. Sequencing of cultured CD4+ T cell DNA used the Oncomine TCR Beta short-read assay. The template was genomic DNA from cultured CD4+ T cells. TCRdb re-called the PCR reads through MiXCR, storing one row per CDR3 protein. The profile shows about 18,000 distinct CDR3 sequences, over 50% of them singletons. The V gene lost 3 bases and the J gene lost 4 bases, with 13 bases spanning the gap. Germline lookup yields CDR1 SGHTA and CDR2 FQGNSA. The CDR3 is made up of 15 amino acids.

This TCR derives from a human donor who had recovered from COVID-19. V usage is TRBV7-2 and J usage is TRBJ2-1; perhaps TRBD1 as D (6 bases). Sequencing was carried out using CD4+ T cells from blood, cultured in vitro. The CDR3 spells CASSLNQGRYNEQFF. The CDR3 DNA reads as TGTGCCAGCAGCTTGAACCAGGGGCGTTACAATGAGCAGTTCTTC. Combining the CDR3 with reference TRBV7-2 and TRBJ2-1 gives the whole variable domain GAGVSQSPSNKVTEKGKDVELRCDPISGHTALYWYRQSLGQGLEFLIYFQGNSAPDKSGLPSDRFSAERTGGSVSTLTIQRTQQEDSAVYLCASSLNQGRYNEQFFGPGTRLTVL.